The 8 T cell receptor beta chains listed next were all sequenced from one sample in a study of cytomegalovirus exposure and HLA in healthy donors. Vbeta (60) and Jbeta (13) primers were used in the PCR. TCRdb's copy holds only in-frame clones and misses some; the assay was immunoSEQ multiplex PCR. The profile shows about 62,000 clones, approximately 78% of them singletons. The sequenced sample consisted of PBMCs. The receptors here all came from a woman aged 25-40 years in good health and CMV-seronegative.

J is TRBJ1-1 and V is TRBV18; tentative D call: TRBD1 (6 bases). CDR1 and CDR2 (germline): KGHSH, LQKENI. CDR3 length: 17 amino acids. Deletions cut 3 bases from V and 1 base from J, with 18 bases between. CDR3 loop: CASSPSPGQQTNTEAFF. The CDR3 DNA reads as TGTGCCAGCTCACCCTCACCGGGACAACAGACGAACACTGAAGCTTTCTTT.

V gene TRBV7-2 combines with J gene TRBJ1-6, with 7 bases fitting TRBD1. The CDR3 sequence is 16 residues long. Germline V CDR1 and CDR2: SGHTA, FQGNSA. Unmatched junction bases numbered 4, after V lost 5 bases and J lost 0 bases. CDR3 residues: CASSLRGSSYNSPLHF. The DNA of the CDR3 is TGTGCCAGCAGCCTCAGGGGGAGCTCCTATAATTCACCCCTCCACTTT.

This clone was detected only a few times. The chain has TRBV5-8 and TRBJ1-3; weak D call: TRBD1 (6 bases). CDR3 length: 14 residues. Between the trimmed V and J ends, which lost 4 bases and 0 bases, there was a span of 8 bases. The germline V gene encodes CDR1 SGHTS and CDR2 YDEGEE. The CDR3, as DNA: TGTGCCAGCAGCCGGACAGTCTCTGGAAACACCATATATTTT. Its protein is CASSRTVSGNTIYF.

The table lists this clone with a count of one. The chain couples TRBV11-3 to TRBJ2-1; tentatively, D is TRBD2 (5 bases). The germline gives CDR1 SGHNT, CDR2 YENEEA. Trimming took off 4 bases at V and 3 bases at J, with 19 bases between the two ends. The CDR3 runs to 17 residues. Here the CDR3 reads CASSSNTYIGDYNEQFF. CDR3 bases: TGTGCCAGCAGCTCTAACACTTACATCGGGGACTACAATGAGCAGTTCTTC.

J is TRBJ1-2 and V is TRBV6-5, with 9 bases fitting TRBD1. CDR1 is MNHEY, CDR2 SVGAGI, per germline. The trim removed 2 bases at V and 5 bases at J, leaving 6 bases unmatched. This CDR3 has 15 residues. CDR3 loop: CASSYLQGAGYGYTF. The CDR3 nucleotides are TGTGCCAGCAGTTACCTACAGGGGGCAGGGTATGGCTACACCTTC.

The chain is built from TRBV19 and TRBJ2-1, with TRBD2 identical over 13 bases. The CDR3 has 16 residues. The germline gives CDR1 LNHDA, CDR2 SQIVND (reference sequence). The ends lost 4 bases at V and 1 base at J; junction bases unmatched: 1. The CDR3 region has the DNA TGTGCCAGTAGTAAGACTAGCGGGGGGTCCTACAATGAGCAGTTCTTC. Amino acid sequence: CASSKTSGGSYNEQFF.

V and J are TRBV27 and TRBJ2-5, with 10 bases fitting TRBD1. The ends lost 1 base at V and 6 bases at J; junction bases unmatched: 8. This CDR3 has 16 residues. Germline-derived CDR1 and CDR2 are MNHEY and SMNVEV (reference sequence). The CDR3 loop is CASSLLGTGVKKTQYF. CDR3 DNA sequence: TGTGCCAGCAGTTTATTAGGGACAGGGGTTAAAAAGACCCAGTACTTC.

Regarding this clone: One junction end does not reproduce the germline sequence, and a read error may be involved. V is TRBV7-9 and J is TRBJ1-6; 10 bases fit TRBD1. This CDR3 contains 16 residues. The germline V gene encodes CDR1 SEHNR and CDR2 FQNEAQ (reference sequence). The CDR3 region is CSSSYGTGQGNSPLHF. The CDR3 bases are TGTTCCAGCAGCTACGGTACGGGACAGGGGAATTCACCCCTCCACTTT.